The 29 T cell receptor beta chains listed next were all sequenced from one sample in a study of T cell responses to AZD1222 COVID-19 vaccine. Some clones are missing from TCRdb's copy, which holds only in-frame ones; the method was immunoSEQ multiplex PCR. The data hold 95,000 to 150,000 clones, with approximately 89% observed a single time. The starting material was peripheral blood, obtained on day 0 of AZD1222 vaccination. These receptors were collected from an adult in good health.

In its sample, this clone was seen once. The DNA of the CDR3 is TGCGCCAGCAGTCAACCACCCAACTTGGGAGGGCGCCAAGAGACCCAGTACTTC. It translates to CASSQPPNLGGRQETQYF. The V and J genes are TRBV23-1 and TRBJ2-5; 7 bases are a match to TRBD2. TRBV23-1 carries the ORF label, with uncertain function. This CDR3 region has 18 residues. With 2 bases clipped from V and 1 base from J, the junction kept 13 bases outside the gene matches.

The J gene is TRBJ1-2, the V gene TRBV5-8, with TRBD1 as a possible D gene (5 bases). V dropped 4 bases and J dropped 0 bases, with 19 bases sitting between them. Germline V gene lookup returns CDR1 SGHTS and CDR2 YDEGEE. The CDR3 sequence is 17 residues long. The CDR3 sequence is CASSPQAPGRANYGYTF. CDR3 coding DNA: TGTGCCAGCAGCCCCCAGGCGCCGGGACGCGCTAACTATGGCTACACCTTC. Supplemented by reference TRBV5-8 and TRBJ1-2, the full variable domain reads EAGVTQSPTHLIKTRGQQATLRCSPISGHTSVYWYQQALGLGLQFLLWYDEGEERNRGNFPPRFSGRQFPNYSSELNVNALELEDSALYLCASSPQAPGRANYGYTFGSGTRLTVV.

CDR3 nucleotide sequence: TGTGCCAGTCGGGACTGGTCCTACAATGAGCAGTTCTTC. Translation gives CASRDWSYNEQFF. V and J are TRBV6-5 and TRBJ2-1, with D possibly matching TRBD2 (6 bases). The V end lost 9 bases, the J end lost 1 base, and 10 bases lay between the germline ends. CDR1 is MNHEY and CDR2 is SVGAGI in the germline V gene. There are 13 residues in the CDR3.

This clone has only one observation. The V call is TRBV5-6, the J call TRBJ1-2; 7 bases line up with TRBD1. With V trimmed by 4 bases and J by 0 bases, 3 bases remained unmatched. Per germline, CDR1 SGHDT and CDR2 YYEEEE. This CDR3 has 14 residues. CDR3 bases: TGTGCCAGCAGCCTCGGGACAGCTAACTATGGCTACACCTTC. This encodes CASSLGTANYGYTF.

This chain joins TRBV27 and TRBJ2-1; D not certain. CDR1 MNHEY and CDR2 SMNVEV come from the germline V gene (reference sequence). The ends were cut back, 6 bases at V and 6 bases at J, with 12 bases in the middle. The CDR3 extends over 13 amino acids. DNA for the CDR3: TGTGCCAGCAGCGGCGGTGGCCTCAATGAGCAGTTCTTC. Its protein is CASSGGGLNEQFF.

The chain carries TRBV5-8 and TRBJ1-4; possible D gene TRBD1, 6 bases. From germline, CDR1 is SGHTS and CDR2 YDEGEE. V lost 3 bases and J lost 0, with 15 bases in between. The CDR3 is made up of 17 amino acids. The CDR3, as DNA: TGTGCCAGCAGCTGGGACCTTAACAGGGCAACTAATGAAAAACTGTTTTTT. It translates to CASSWDLNRATNEKLFF.

The CDR3 protein is CARSGAKADTQYF. DNA of the CDR3: TGTGCCCGTTCCGGGGCCAAAGCAGATACGCAGTATTTT. V gene TRBV7-9 combines with J gene TRBJ2-3; D may be TRBD1 or TRBD2 (5 bases each). Germline lookup yields CDR1 SEHNR and CDR2 FQNEAQ (reference sequence). Trimming cost V 11 bases and J 4 bases, with 16 bases left between them. The CDR3 consists of 13 residues. The full variable domain, rest sourced from reference TRBV7-9 and TRBJ2-3, is DTGVSQNPRHKITKRGQNVTFRCDPISEHNRLYWYRQTLGQGPEFLTYFQNEAQLEKSRLLSDRFSAERPKGSFSTLEIQRTEQGDSAMYLCARSGAKADTQYFGPGTRLTVL.

The chain recombines TRBV18 with TRBJ1-5; possibly TRBD1 for D (6 bases). The CDR3 sequence is 15 residues long. With 1 base removed from V and 6 bases from J, the gap between germline ends came to 13 bases. Germline CDR1 and CDR2: KGHSH and LQKENI. This chain's CDR3 is CASSPREGVRQPQHF. CDR3 DNA: TGTGCCAGCTCACCACGTGAGGGGGTGCGTCAGCCCCAGCATTTT.

This clone was recorded a few times. The gene calls are TRBV11-3 and TRBJ2-5; 9 nucleotides match TRBD2. The V gene's germline CDR1 is SGHNT and CDR2 YENEEA. The CDR3 is 18 amino acids. J lost 2 bases, V lost 0 bases, and 10 bases had no gene match. The CDR3 DNA sequence: TGTGCCAGCAGCTTAGAAGTCTCCAGCGGGGGGCCACAAGAGACCCAGTACTTC. Encoded protein: CASSLEVSSGGPQETQYF.

The chain joins TRBV30 to TRBJ1-2, with D possibly being TRBD1 (6 bases). Trimming removed 1 base at V and 4 bases at J, with 10 bases between. The CDR3 runs to 13 residues. Looked up from germline, CDR1 is GTSNPN and CDR2 is SVGIG (reference sequence). CDR3 residues: CAWSAGVGYGYTF. The CDR3 coding sequence is TGTGCCTGGAGTGCAGGGGTGGGCTATGGCTACACCTTC.

This clone was counted between two and nine times. The genes are TRBV27 and TRBJ2-3; 8 positions agree with TRBD2. The CDR3 length is 15 residues. Trimming took 6 bases from V and 0 from J; bases not matched to a gene: 5. Germline V gene sequence: CDR1 MNHEY, CDR2 SMNVEV (reference sequence). The CDR3 sequence is CASRLAGPSTDTQYF. CDR3 DNA sequence: TGTGCCAGCAGATTAGCGGGACCTAGCACAGATACGCAGTATTTT.

The rearrangement links TRBV28 to TRBJ2-4, with D unresolved. Trimming took 5 bases from V and 1 from J, leaving 18 bases between them. Germline CDR1 is MDHEN and CDR2 is SYDVKM. This CDR3 is built from 17 residues. The CDR3 DNA is TGTGCCAGCAGTGCAATCGCCTCGGGTATTGCCAAAAACATTCAGTACTTC. Amino acids: CASSAIASGIAKNIQYF. Based on the CDR3 plus reference TRBV28 and TRBJ2-4, the full variable domain is DVKVTQSSRYLVKRTGEKVFLECVQDMDHENMFWYRQDPGLGLRLIYFSYDVKMKEKGDIPEGYSVSREKKERFSLILESASTNQTSMYLCASSAIASGIAKNIQYFGAGTRLSVL.

CDR3 region: CASSRDGQPQHF. The CDR3, as DNA: TGTGCCAGCAGCCGAGACGGGCAGCCCCAGCATTTT. The chain recombines TRBV4-2 with TRBJ1-5, with unresolved D. The germline V gene has CDR1 LGHNA and CDR2 YNFKEQ. Trimming stripped 4 bases from V and 7 bases from J, with 8 bases between. The CDR3 sequence is 12 residues long.

With regard to this clone: Relative to the germline gene, one junction end is altered; a read error may explain this. This rearrangement joins TRBV9 to TRBJ1-1; D is uncertain. CDR1 is SGDLS and CDR2 is YYNGEE in the germline V gene. The CDR3 extends over 11 amino acids. CDR3 protein: CASSARQGFLF. In DNA form, the CDR3 reads TGTGCCAGCAGCGCGAGACAAGGATTTCTCTTT.

The chain employs TRBV13 and TRBJ2-7; a possible D gene is TRBD2 (6 bases). Trimming took off 2 bases at V and 1 base at J, with 12 bases between the two ends. This CDR3 contains 15 residues. The germline gives CDR1 PRHDT, CDR2 FYEKMQ (reference sequence). The chain's CDR3 is CASSLYRDSSYEQYF. DNA for the CDR3: TGTGCCAGCAGCTTATACCGGGACTCTTCCTACGAGCAGTACTTC.

This clone was counted a single time. The chain links TRBV2 to TRBJ2-7, with D unresolved. Trimming shortened V by 2 bases and J by 3 bases, and 5 bases separated the two germline ends. This CDR3 spans 12 amino acids. Germline CDR1 SNHLY, CDR2 FYNNEI. The CDR3 reads CASSEQDYEQYF. CDR3 in DNA: TGTGCCAGCAGTGAACAAGACTACGAGCAGTACTTC.

This sequence joins TRBV7-2 and TRBJ2-5, with D perhaps matching TRBD1 or TRBD2 (5 bases each). There are 15 residues in the CDR3. Germline CDR1 and CDR2: SGHTA and FQGNSA. The germline V and J ends were trimmed by 3 bases and 0 bases, with 11 bases remaining between them. The CDR3 coding sequence is TGTGCCAGCAGCTTTCAGGGACCACACCAAGAGACCCAGTACTTC. It translates to CASSFQGPHQETQYF. The full variable domain, with the rest looked up from reference TRBV7-2 and TRBJ2-5, is GAGVSQSPSNKVTEKGKDVELRCDPISGHTALYWYRQSLGQGLEFLIYFQGNSAPDKSGLPSDRFSAERTGGSVSTLTIQRTQQEDSAVYLCASSFQGPHQETQYFGPGTRLLVL.

The V gene is TRBV11-2, the J gene TRBJ2-7; D may match TRBD1 or TRBD2 (5 bases each). Trimming shortened V by 5 bases and J by 7 bases, and 15 bases separated the two germline ends. This CDR3 is built from 13 residues. CDR1 is SGHAT and CDR2 is FQNNGV in the germline V gene. The CDR3 region is CASSVLGPSEQYF. The CDR3 DNA reads as TGTGCCAGCAGCGTACTGGGACCGAGTGAGCAGTACTTC.

With respect to this clone: Within the sample, other DNA sequences also encode this same CDR3. The rearrangement links TRBV7-6 to TRBJ2-3; D ambiguous. Trimming shortened V by 2 bases and J by 3 bases, and 0 bases separated the two germline ends. CDR3 size: 11 residues. Germline CDR1 is SGHVS and CDR2 is FNYEAQ. The CDR3 loop is CASSLTDTQYF. CDR3 nucleotides: TGTGCCAGCAGCTTAACAGATACGCAGTATTTT.

The J gene is TRBJ2-7, the V gene TRBV2, with D unresolved. CDR1 is SNHLY, CDR2 FYNNEI, per germline. The CDR3 is made up of 14 amino acids. The V end was cut by 5 bases, the J end by 2 bases, with 13 bases between. CDR3 DNA sequence: TGTGCCAGCAGTATTTACCCACCTGCCTACGAGCAGTACTTC. It specifies CASSIYPPAYEQYF.

The genes are TRBV6-1 and TRBJ1-6; 8 bases map to TRBD1. The germline V gene encodes CDR1 MNHNS and CDR2 SASEGT. CDR3 length: 16 residues. Germline trimming cut 2 bases from V and 7 bases from J; bases unmatched to any gene: 7. As DNA, the CDR3 is TGTGCCAGCAGTGAACCAGGACAGGGACAAAATTCACCCCTCCACTTT. Protein product: CASSEPGQGQNSPLHF.

The gene calls are TRBV2 and TRBJ2-7, with D tentatively TRBD1 (5 bases). Trimming removed 6 bases at V and 0 bases at J, with 9 bases between. Germline-derived CDR1 and CDR2 are SNHLY and FYNNEI. The CDR3 consists of 13 residues. This CDR3 is CASRATGSYEQYF. As DNA, the CDR3 is TGTGCCAGCAGGGCCACAGGCTCCTACGAGCAGTACTTC.

The chain recombines TRBV27 with TRBJ1-2; no clear D. The CDR3 extends over 11 amino acids. Germline V lookup: CDR1 MNHEY, CDR2 SMNVEV (reference sequence). CDR3 residues: CVIGGTAGYTF. In DNA form, the CDR3 reads TGTGTCATTGGCGGTACCGCTGGCTACACCTTC.

The chain uses TRBV7-6 and TRBJ1-3; D is perhaps TRBD1 (6 bases). Between the trimmed V and J ends, which lost 4 bases and 4 bases, there was a span of 17 bases. The germline CDR1 and CDR2 sequences are SGHVS and FNYEAQ. The CDR3 is 16 residues long. In DNA, the CDR3 is TGTGCCAGCAGCTCCCAGGGGCTCCGGTCCGGAAACACCATATATTTT. This sequence encodes CASSSQGLRSGNTIYF.

This clone has just one count. The rearrangement joins TRBV19 to TRBJ1-6; no firm D call. The germline V and J ends were trimmed by 8 bases and 7 bases, with 12 bases remaining between them. CDR3 length equals 13 residues. CDR1 LNHDA and CDR2 SQIVND come from the germline V gene (reference sequence). DNA for the CDR3: TGTGCCAGTTCCCAGGAGAACAATTCACCCCTCCACTTT. Protein product: CASSQENNSPLHF.

The chain carries TRBV25-1 and TRBJ2-3; D is unclear. Trimming left V 3 bases short and J 6 bases short, with 13 bases between. The V gene's germline CDR1 is MGHDK and CDR2 SYGVNS. CDR3 length: 14 amino acids. The CDR3 sequence is CASSDSTSVDTQYF. For the CDR3, the DNA is TGTGCCAGCAGTGATTCTACTTCCGTGGATACGCAGTATTTT.

This clone occurred once. The rearrangement joins TRBV6-5 to TRBJ1-5; D remains ambiguous. The ends were cut back, 0 bases at V and 2 bases at J, with 11 bases in the middle. CDR3 size: 16 residues. Germline V lookup: CDR1 MNHEY, CDR2 SVGAGI. The CDR3 DNA is TGTGCCAGCAGTTACTCTGGCAGCATTGGCAATCAGCCCCAGCATTTT. As protein: CASSYSGSIGNQPQHF.

This chain connects TRBV25-1 to TRBJ2-2; unclear D gene. Germline-derived CDR1 and CDR2 are MGHDK and SYGVNS. This CDR3 has 13 residues. Trimming took 2 bases from V and 6 from J, leaving 7 bases between them. The CDR3 coding sequence is TGTGCCAGCAGTGAAACGTGGGCCGGGGAGCTGTTTTTT. Its protein product is CASSETWAGELFF.

The CDR3 DNA is TGTGCCAGCAAGACGAACACCGGGGAGCTGTTTTTT. This sequence encodes CASKTNTGELFF. The rearrangement uses TRBV2 and TRBJ2-2; D not resolved. CDR1 is SNHLY and CDR2 is FYNNEI in the germline V gene. V gave up 7 bases and J gave up 0 bases, with 3 bases separating them. The length of the CDR3 is 12 residues.